The 8 T cell receptor beta chains reported below all come from one sample, sequenced in a study of memory CD4+ T cells and cytomegalovirus serostatus. Here immunoSEQ multiplex PCR was the method, and the copy in TCRdb shows in-frame clones only, minus some. Found here are about 57,000 clones, around 85% of them singletons; the top ten hold about 0.82%. The sort gate was single viable CD3+CD4+CD8-CD45RO+ cells for memory CD4+ T cells. The sequenced sample was memory CD4+ T cells from blood. These receptors came from an adult in good health and CMV-seronegative.

The V gene is TRBV15, the J gene TRBJ1-3; D not resolved. CDR1 is LNHNV, CDR2 YYDKDF, per germline (reference sequence). This CDR3 region has 14 residues. Trimming shortened V by 1 base and J by 4 bases, and 8 bases separated the two germline ends. CDR3 nucleotides: TGTGCCACCAGCAGAGGGGGTGAAGGAAACACCATATATTTT. Translation gives CATSRGGEGNTIYF. Full variable domain (rest looked up from reference TRBV15 and TRBJ1-3): DAMVIQNPRYQVTQFGKPVTLSCSQTLNHNVMYWYQQKSSQAPKLLFHYYDKDFNNEADTPDNFQSRRPNTSFCFLDIRSPGLGDTAMYLCATSRGGEGNTIYFGEGSWLTVV.

The CDR3: CASSSVARGAVNEQFF. CDR3 bases: TGTGCCAGCAGCTCGGTAGCCAGGGGGGCCGTCAATGAGCAGTTCTTC. The chain has TRBV11-1 and TRBJ2-1, with D possibly matching TRBD1 (7 bases). There are 16 residues in the CDR3. Per germline, CDR1 SGHAT and CDR2 FQDESV (reference sequence). The V end was cut by 4 bases, the J end by 6 bases, with 19 bases between.

The chain links TRBV5-4 to TRBJ1-3; D is possibly TRBD1 (5 bases). The CDR3 extends over 16 amino acids. Trimming cost V 2 bases and J 1 base, with 13 bases left between them. Germline V gives CDR1 SGHNT, CDR2 YYREEE (reference sequence). This chain's CDR3 is CASSFSGGRSGNTIYF. The DNA of the CDR3 is TGTGCCAGCAGCTTTTCCGGGGGGAGATCTGGAAACACCATATATTTT.

V gene TRBV2 combines with J gene TRBJ2-1, with a weak D call TRBD2 (6 bases). V lost 4 bases and J lost 0, with 10 bases in between. The CDR3 sequence is 15 residues long. Germline CDR1 is SNHLY and CDR2 is FYNNEI. The CDR3 DNA follows: TGTGCCAGCAGTGCGGAGGGGAGCTCCTACAATGAGCAGTTCTTC. Its protein is CASSAEGSSYNEQFF.

The V call is TRBV18, the J call TRBJ2-2, with D perhaps matching TRBD1 (5 bases). V lost 1 base, J lost 0 bases, and 15 bases lay in between. The CDR3 is 18 amino acids. CDR1 and CDR2 from the germline V gene are KGHSH and LQKENI. The CDR3 loop reads CASSPLSLKGTNTGELFF. CDR3 nucleotides: TGTGCCAGCTCACCACTTTCGCTCAAGGGGACGAACACCGGGGAGCTGTTTTTT. Variable domain in full (rest from reference TRBV18 and TRBJ2-2): NAGVMQNPRHLVRRRGQEARLRCSPMKGHSHVYWYRQLPEEGLKFMVYLQKENIIDESGMPKERFSAEFPKEGPSILRIQQVVRGDSAAYFCASSPLSLKGTNTGELFFGEGSRLTVL.

The rearrangement uses TRBV5-1 and TRBJ1-1, with 9 bases lining up with TRBD1. CDR1 is SGHRS, CDR2 YFSETQ, per germline. This CDR3 region has 15 residues. V was pared by 6 bases and J by 1 base, with 7 bases of the junction left unmatched. CDR3 DNA: TGCGCCAGCACCAGTATGGGACAGGGGAACACTGAAGCTTTCTTT. Translated, it gives CASTSMGQGNTEAFF.

V usage is TRBV6-6 and J usage is TRBJ2-1; D perhaps matches TRBD2 (5 bases). The CDR3 extends over 13 amino acids. The germline gives CDR1 MNHNY, CDR2 SVGAGI (reference sequence). Trimming took 6 bases from V and 5 from J, leaving 11 bases between them. The chain's CDR3 is CASRARVDNEQFF. CDR3 sequence (DNA): TGTGCCAGCAGAGCGCGGGTTGACAATGAGCAGTTCTTC.

V is TRBV7-2 and J is TRBJ2-5, with D tentatively TRBD2 (6 bases). Germline CDR1 and CDR2: SGHTA and FQGNSA. The V and J ends lost 0 bases and 5 bases respectively, with 10 bases between them. The CDR3 length is 14 residues. CDR3 coding DNA: TGTGCCAGCAGCTTAGCGCGGGGCGGGGAGACCCAGTACTTC. Protein product: CASSLARGGETQYF.